These 24 T cell receptor beta chains came from one sample sequenced in a study of shared clonotypes between healthy human individuals. This table comes from immunoSEQ multiplex PCR, and its TCRdb copy is limited to in-frame clones, with some not included. Among 2 million to 2.5 million clones, about 94% were seen once, and the ten largest hold less than 0.15%. What was sequenced was naive CD4+ T cells sorted from blood. The subset here: CD45RA+ positively selected. The source of these receptors is a man between 18 and 29 years old in good health.

About this clone: Different DNA sequences within this sample yield the same CDR3. The chain joins TRBV30 to TRBJ1-5; D unresolved. The CDR3 runs to 14 residues. The V gene's germline CDR1 is GTSNPN and CDR2 SVGIG (reference sequence). V dropped 0 bases and J dropped 0 bases, with 6 bases sitting between them. CDR3 residues: CAWSVGDSNQPQHF. The CDR3 coding sequence is TGTGCCTGGAGTGTAGGTGATAGCAATCAGCCCCAGCATTTT.

This rearrangement joins TRBV5-1 to TRBJ2-2, with 9 positions matching TRBD2. Germline V lookup: CDR1 SGHRS, CDR2 YFSETQ. The CDR3 covers 17 residues. Trimming removed 4 bases from V and 6 bases from J; junction bases left unmatched: 13. CDR3 sequence (DNA): TGCGCCAGCAGCCAAAAAACCGGGACTAGCTTTTCCGGGGAGCTGTTTTTT. This gives the protein CASSQKTGTSFSGELFF.

V usage is TRBV11-2 and J usage is TRBJ2-1, with D unresolved. Per germline, CDR1 SGHAT and CDR2 FQNNGV. CDR3 length equals 14 residues. V was shortened by 5 bases and J by 4 bases, with 12 bases between the two germline ends. The DNA for the CDR3 is TGTGCCAGCAGCCCCTTTTCTGGATACAATGAGCAGTTCTTC. Translation: CASSPFSGYNEQFF.

J is TRBJ2-1 and V is TRBV10-2, with D unclear. V lost 3 bases and J lost 7, with 10 bases in between. Germline CDR1 is WSHSY and CDR2 is SAAADI. This CDR3 is 13 amino acids long. The CDR3 reads CASSDVFGNEQFF. As DNA, the CDR3 is TGCGCCAGCAGTGACGTCTTCGGGAATGAGCAGTTCTTC.

CDR3 coding DNA: TGTGCCAGCAGCTTATACGGGGATCAGGGCACTGAAGCTTTCTTT. Translation: CASSLYGDQGTEAFF. The chain recombines TRBV7-2 with TRBJ1-1, with D tentatively TRBD1 (5 bases). Trimming took off 2 bases at V and 4 bases at J, with 14 bases between the two ends. The CDR3 is 15 residues long. Germline-derived CDR1 and CDR2 are SGHTA and FQGNSA.

The chain links TRBV5-6 to TRBJ1-5; D uncertain. Germline V gives CDR1 SGHDT, CDR2 YYEEEE. CDR3 length: 15 amino acids. Between the trimmed V and J ends, which lost 4 bases and 2 bases, there was a span of 13 bases. The CDR3 nucleotides are TGTGCCAGCAGCCACATTAGCAGCGGCAATCAGCCCCAGCATTTT. It codes for CASSHISSGNQPQHF.

On this clone itself: Additional DNA sequences in this sample encode the identical CDR3. The chain has TRBV5-1 and TRBJ1-5, with 7 positions matching TRBD1. The CDR3 consists of 15 residues. Germline CDR1 SGHRS, CDR2 YFSETQ. With V trimmed by 0 bases and J by 1 base, 1 base remained unmatched. The CDR3 loop reads CASSLDRGSNQPQHF. In DNA, the CDR3 is TGCGCCAGCAGCTTGGACAGGGGAAGCAATCAGCCCCAGCATTTT.

The CDR3 protein is CASTEGASGNTIYF. In DNA, the CDR3 is TGTGCCAGCACCGAAGGGGCCTCTGGAAACACCATATATTTT. This chain connects TRBV7-9 to TRBJ1-3; the D gene is possibly TRBD1 (5 bases). V was shortened by 7 bases and J by 0 bases, with 10 bases between the two germline ends. Germline V gives CDR1 SEHNR, CDR2 FQNEAQ (reference sequence). The CDR3 covers 14 residues.

The chain employs TRBV5-6 and TRBJ2-7; weak D call: TRBD2 (6 bases). Germline-derived CDR1 and CDR2 are SGHDT and YYEEEE. The V and J ends lost 0 bases and 2 bases respectively, with 12 bases between them. The CDR3 extends over 15 amino acids. CDR3 loop: CASSLGGRGTYEQYF. The CDR3 DNA reads as TGTGCCAGCAGCTTGGGTGGGCGGGGTACCTACGAGCAGTACTTC.

V gene TRBV18 combines with J gene TRBJ2-5; a possible D gene is TRBD1 (6 bases). V was cut by 1 base and J by 2 bases, with 11 bases left in between. Per the germline V gene, CDR1 is KGHSH and CDR2 is LQKENI. This CDR3 spans 15 amino acids. The CDR3 nucleotides are TGTGCCAGCTCACCACGAGGACAGAGACAAGAGACCCAGTACTTC. Its translation is CASSPRGQRQETQYF.

This clone was detected only a few times. The chain is built from TRBV7-9 and TRBJ1-6; D unclear. The V and J ends lost 1 base and 7 bases respectively, with 14 bases between them. CDR3 length equals 16 residues. Germline CDR1 reads SEHNR; CDR2 reads FQNEAQ (reference sequence). The CDR3 loop is CASSLDLSRSNSPLHF. Here the CDR3 DNA reads TGTGCCAGCAGCTTAGATCTTAGTCGGTCGAATTCACCCCTCCACTTT.

The rearrangement links TRBV7-8 to TRBJ1-5; maybe TRBD1 (6 bases). Germline V gene lookup returns CDR1 SGHVS and CDR2 FQNEAQ. The CDR3 has 12 residues. V dropped 4 bases and J dropped 10 bases, with 11 bases sitting between them. The CDR3 loop is CASSSQGGPQHF. The CDR3 nucleotides read TGTGCCAGCAGCTCACAGGGAGGACCCCAGCATTTT.

The DNA for the CDR3 is TGCGCCAGCAGCTTGGATCCAGCCCCAACTAATGAAAAACTGTTTTTT. Its translation: CASSLDPAPTNEKLFF. The rearrangement uses TRBV5-1 and TRBJ1-4, with D unresolved. Between the trimmed V and J ends, which lost 0 bases and 0 bases, there was a span of 9 bases. The CDR3 is 16 residues long. CDR1 is SGHRS, CDR2 YFSETQ, per germline.

In regard to this clone: Other DNA sequences from this sample encode an identical CDR3 as well. The chain employs TRBV5-1 and TRBJ2-5; D gene uncertain. The CDR3 consists of 12 residues. V lost 3 bases and J lost 4, with 7 bases in between. Germline CDR1 SGHRS, CDR2 YFSETQ. CDR3 sequence (DNA): TGCGCCAGCAGCTCGCTTCGAGAGACCCAGTACTTC. It specifies CASSSLRETQYF.

The V call is TRBV7-9, the J call TRBJ2-7; D not resolved. Germline CDR1 and CDR2: SEHNR and FQNEAQ (reference sequence). The germline V and J ends were trimmed by 8 bases and 0 bases, with 23 bases remaining between them. The CDR3 loop spans 17 amino acids. In DNA form, the CDR3 reads TGTGCCAGCTCACGAGCCGGGTCTTACTTGAGCTCCTACGAGCAGTACTTC. As protein: CASSRAGSYLSSYEQYF.

The genes are TRBV19 and TRBJ2-3, with D possibly matching TRBD2 (5 bases). The CDR3 has 16 amino acids. Germline CDR1 reads LNHDA; CDR2 reads SQIVND (reference sequence). Trimming shortened V by 2 bases and J by 7 bases, and 19 bases separated the two germline ends. CDR3 in amino acids: CASSIKASTLGNTQYF. The CDR3 coding sequence is TGTGCCAGTAGTATAAAAGCTAGCACCCTCGGGAATACGCAGTATTTT.

This clone was found once. V gene TRBV6-4 combines with J gene TRBJ2-2; D is unclear. Germline lookup yields CDR1 MRHNA and CDR2 SNTAGT. The length of the CDR3 is 14 residues. Trimming removed 2 bases at V and 1 base at J, with 5 bases between. CDR3: CASSDEGNTGELFF. CDR3 bases: TGTGCCAGCAGTGACGAAGGGAACACCGGGGAGCTGTTTTTT.

V usage is TRBV9 and J usage is TRBJ2-2; the D gene could be TRBD1 or TRBD2 (5 bases each). The germline V and J ends were trimmed by 0 bases and 0 bases, with 18 bases remaining between them. The CDR3 consists of 19 residues. The germline gives CDR1 SGDLS, CDR2 YYNGEE. CDR3 in DNA: TGTGCCAGCAGCGTAGAGGCCCGGGACCTATTCGCGAACACCGGGGAGCTGTTTTTT. It specifies CASSVEARDLFANTGELFF.

The chain employs TRBV20-1 and TRBJ1-1; D remains ambiguous. The CDR3 sequence is 11 residues long. V was shortened by 8 bases and J by 0 bases, with 7 bases between the two germline ends. CDR1 DFQATT and CDR2 SNEGSKA come from the germline V gene (reference sequence). The CDR3 nucleotides are TGCAGTCTTACTATGAACACTGAAGCTTTCTTT. The encoded protein is CSLTMNTEAFF.

The V call is TRBV4-3, the J call TRBJ2-6; no clear D gene. This CDR3 spans 16 amino acids. Germline CDR1 reads LGHNA; CDR2 reads YSLEER. V was pared by 0 bases and J by 2 bases, with 8 bases between. CDR3 region: CASSQDVLAGANVLTF. The CDR3 DNA is TGCGCCAGCAGCCAAGATGTTTTGGCTGGGGCCAACGTCCTGACTTTC.

Note on this clone: This same CDR3 is encoded by further DNA sequences in the sample. The chain carries TRBV10-3 and TRBJ2-2; 7 bases align to TRBD1. The CDR3 contains 14 residues. V was pared by 4 bases and J by 1 base, with 0 bases of the junction left unmatched. Germline V gene lookup returns CDR1 ENHRY and CDR2 SYGVKD. The CDR3 region has the DNA TGTGCCATCAGTGGACAGGGGAACACCGGGGAGCTGTTTTTT. Translation gives CAISGQGNTGELFF.

The V call is TRBV28, the J call TRBJ2-5; 11 positions agree with TRBD2. From germline, CDR1 is MDHEN and CDR2 SYDVKM. The CDR3 loop spans 15 amino acids. The J segment lost 4 bases and the V segment lost 5 bases, leaving 6 bases of the junction unmatched. The CDR3 is CASSSSGGAGETQYF. The CDR3 region has the DNA TGTGCCAGCAGTAGTAGCGGGGGGGCCGGAGAGACCCAGTACTTC.

The chain combines TRBV9 with TRBJ2-7; D is undetermined. Per germline, CDR1 SGDLS and CDR2 YYNGEE. V lost 3 bases, J lost 0 bases, and 16 bases lay in between. The CDR3 is made up of 16 amino acids. The CDR3 sequence: CASSAASAANSYEQYF. In DNA, the CDR3 is TGTGCCAGCAGCGCGGCTTCGGCAGCTAACTCCTACGAGCAGTACTTC.

This clone was seen just once. The junction departs from germline at one end; a sequencing error may be responsible. The V and J genes are TRBV5-1 and TRBJ2-7, with TRBD2 identical over 8 bases. Germline V gene lookup returns CDR1 SGHRS and CDR2 YFSETQ. This CDR3 comprises 16 residues. Here the CDR3 DNA reads TGCGCCAGCAGCCTTCGGGGTAGCGGGGTTTCCTATGAGCAGTACTTC. As protein: CASSLRGSGVSYEQYF.